The subject of this entry is one TCR beta chain. Its antigen is not identified. Russia was home to the donors, healthy Caucasian individuals aged 6 to 90. At least 7 million PBMCs were isolated per sample. The sample comes from a study of blood T cells in healthy people across ages. Findings and caveats of the study: PBMCs left unsorted prevented a conclusive naive versus antigen-experienced comparison. It was held that diversity estimates obtained from one million T cells represented underestimates.

Alongside a J-beta primer mix, a sample-barcoded 5' primer served in a second PCR lasting about 7 to 12 cycles. TCRdb recomputed calls from the 5' RACE reads with MiXCR, one row per CDR3 protein. This repertoire shows hundreds of thousands of distinct CDR3 sequences, roughly 50% found once; its top ten account for 20% to 25%. The germline CDR1 and CDR2 sequences are SQVTM and ANQGSEA. V was clipped by 6 bases and J by 1 base; unmatched bases: 7. The CDR3 contains 15 residues. Specimen: blood. The chain carries TRBV29-1 and TRBJ2-3; 10 nucleotides line up with TRBD1. The receptor was isolated from a man younger than 45 in good health. The CDR3, as DNA: TGCAGCGTCGCTGACAGGGGGCGAGGCACAGATACGCAGTATTTT. Encoded protein: CSVADRGRGTDTQYF.